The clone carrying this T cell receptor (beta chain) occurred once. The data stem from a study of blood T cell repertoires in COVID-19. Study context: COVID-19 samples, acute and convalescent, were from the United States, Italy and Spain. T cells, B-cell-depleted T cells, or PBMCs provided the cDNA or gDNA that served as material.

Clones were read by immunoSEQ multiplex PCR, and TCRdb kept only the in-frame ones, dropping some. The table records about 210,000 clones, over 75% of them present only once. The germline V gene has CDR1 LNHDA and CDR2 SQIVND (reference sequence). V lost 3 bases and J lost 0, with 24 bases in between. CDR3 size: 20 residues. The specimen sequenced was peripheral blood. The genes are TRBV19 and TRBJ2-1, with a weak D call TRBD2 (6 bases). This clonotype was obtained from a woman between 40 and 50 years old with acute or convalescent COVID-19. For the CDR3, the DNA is TGTGCCAGTAGTATGGTGGGCGGCGGGGTGCCAATCGACTCCTACAATGAGCAGTTCTTC. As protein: CASSMVGGGVPIDSYNEQFF.